This TCR beta chain emerged from a study of cytomegalovirus exposure and HLA in healthy donors. General observations from the study: The finding came from a later analysis; first-cohort TCR clusters tended to co-occur in the 95 to 150 validation repertoires.

Here immunoSEQ multiplex PCR was the method, and the copy in TCRdb shows in-frame clones only, minus some. The sample lists over 200,000 clones; over 80% were seen once. About this clone: Its antigen is undetermined.

Germline CDR1 reads MNHEY; CDR2 reads SMNVEV (reference sequence). The junction had 11 bases not matched to a gene; V was cut back by 9 bases and J by 4 bases. This CDR3 comprises 14 residues. The sample comprised PBMCs. The TCR sequence derives from a woman younger than 30 in good health and CMV-seronegative. The J gene is TRBJ1-2, the V gene TRBV27; 7 bases align to TRBD1. The CDR3 here is CARSGGGGPYGYTF. DNA of the CDR3: TGTGCCAGATCGGGAGGAGGGGGCCCCTATGGCTACACCTTC.